Listed below are T cell receptor beta chains from one sample, sequenced in a study of blood T cell repertoires in COVID-19. Clones were sequenced by immunoSEQ multiplex PCR, and TCRdb holds only the in-frame ones, with some missing. The sample holds approximately 200,000 clones, more than 85% seen once. Sequenced sample: peripheral blood. Source of these receptors: a woman aged 25 to 39 with active or convalescent COVID-19. CDR3s include the opening cysteine and the closing phenylalanine or tryptophan. Each record gives: clone size, V gene, J gene, D gene, CDR3 length, CDR3 protein, CDR3 DNA. A D gene is named only where the DNA matches it firmly. The size of a clone is reported for some rows only, either as once, few or many, or as a class for expanded clones.

abundance: NA
v_gene: TRBV7-7
j_gene: TRBJ2-1
d_gene: NA
len: 16
CDR3aa: CASSLEPGSARNEQFF
CDR3nt: TGTGCTAGCAGCTTAGAGCCCGGGTCAGCGCGCAATGAGCAGTTCTTC

abundance: few
v_gene: TRBV7-9
j_gene: TRBJ2-7
d_gene: TRBD1
len: 14
CDR3aa: CASSNPGQGYEQYF
CDR3nt: TGTGCCAGCAGCAACCCGGGACAGGGGTACGAGCAGTACTTC

abundance: NA
v_gene: TRBV29-1
j_gene: TRBJ2-3
d_gene: TRBD2
len: 14
CDR3aa: CSALSGGGGDTQYF
CDR3nt: TGCAGCGCCCTTAGCGGGGGGGGCGGGGATACGCAGTATTTT

abundance: NA
v_gene: TRBV6-5
j_gene: TRBJ1-2
d_gene: NA
len: 13
CDR3aa: CASSYPDSRGYTF
CDR3nt: TGTGCCAGCAGTTACCCGGACAGTCGTGGCTACACCTTC

abundance: NA
v_gene: TRBV19
j_gene: TRBJ2-7
d_gene: TRBD1
len: 16
CDR3aa: CASSIHGDRGFYEQYF
CDR3nt: TGTGCCAGTAGTATCCACGGGGACAGGGGTTTCTACGAGCAGTACTTC

abundance: NA
v_gene: TRBV7-2
j_gene: TRBJ2-7
d_gene: TRBD2
len: 14
CDR3aa: CASSTGTSFHEQYF
CDR3nt: TGTGCCAGCAGCACCGGGACTAGCTTCCACGAGCAGTACTTC

abundance: NA
v_gene: TRBV28
j_gene: TRBJ2-4
d_gene: NA
len: 18
CDR3aa: CASRPWSGAGAAKNIQYF
CDR3nt: TGTGCCAGCAGACCATGGTCTGGGGCAGGGGCGGCCAAAAACATTCAGTACTTC

abundance: once
v_gene: TRBV2
j_gene: TRBJ1-1
d_gene: NA
len: 16
CDR3aa: CASSAIGGIPNTEAFF
CDR3nt: TGTGCCAGCAGTGCCATCGGGGGTATCCCGAACACTGAAGCTTTCTTT

abundance: few
v_gene: TRBV6-6
j_gene: TRBJ2-5
d_gene: TRBD2
len: 16
CDR3aa: CASSHPGLAVQETQYF
CDR3nt: TGTGCCAGCAGTCACCCGGGACTAGCGGTCCAAGAGACCCAGTACTTC

abundance: NA
v_gene: TRBV24-1
j_gene: TRBJ2-5
d_gene: NA
len: 14
CDR3aa: CATSDPRGAETQYF
CDR3nt: TGTGCCACCAGTGACCCACGGGGGGCTGAGACCCAGTACTTC

abundance: once
v_gene: TRBV7-9
j_gene: TRBJ1-2
d_gene: TRBD1
len: 18
CDR3aa: CASSLVGQAYSANYGYTF
CDR3nt: TGTGCCAGCAGCTTAGTAGGACAGGCATACTCAGCTAACTATGGCTACACCTTC

abundance: NA
v_gene: TRBV19
j_gene: TRBJ1-2
d_gene: NA
len: 12
CDR3aa: CASRQANYGYTF
CDR3nt: TGTGCCAGCCGACAGGCTAACTATGGCTACACCTTC